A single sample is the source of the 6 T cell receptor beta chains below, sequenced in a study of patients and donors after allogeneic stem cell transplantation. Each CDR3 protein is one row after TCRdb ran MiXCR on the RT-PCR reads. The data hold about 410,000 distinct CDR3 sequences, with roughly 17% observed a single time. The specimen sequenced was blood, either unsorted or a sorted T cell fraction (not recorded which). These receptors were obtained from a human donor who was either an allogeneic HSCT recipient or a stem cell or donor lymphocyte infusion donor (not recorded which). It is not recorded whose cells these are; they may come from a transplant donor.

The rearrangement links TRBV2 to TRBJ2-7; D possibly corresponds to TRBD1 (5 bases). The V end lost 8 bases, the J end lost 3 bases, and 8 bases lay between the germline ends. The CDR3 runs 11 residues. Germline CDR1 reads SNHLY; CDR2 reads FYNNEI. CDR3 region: CASGDSYEQYF. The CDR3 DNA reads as TGTGCCAGCGGAGACAGCTACGAGCAGTACTTC.

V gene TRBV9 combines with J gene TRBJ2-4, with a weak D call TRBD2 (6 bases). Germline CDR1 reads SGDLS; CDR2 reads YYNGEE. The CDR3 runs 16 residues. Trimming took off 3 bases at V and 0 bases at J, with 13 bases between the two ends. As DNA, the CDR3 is TGTGCCAGCAGCGGGGGAGGTCTTCGAGCCAAAAACATTCAGTACTTC. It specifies CASSGGGLRAKNIQYF. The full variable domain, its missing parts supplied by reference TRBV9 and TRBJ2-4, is DSGVTQTPKHLITATGQRVTLRCSPRSGDLSVYWYQQSLDQGLQFLIQYYNGEERAKGNILERFSAQQFPDLHSELNLSSLELGDSALYFCASSGGGLRAKNIQYFGAGTRLSVL.

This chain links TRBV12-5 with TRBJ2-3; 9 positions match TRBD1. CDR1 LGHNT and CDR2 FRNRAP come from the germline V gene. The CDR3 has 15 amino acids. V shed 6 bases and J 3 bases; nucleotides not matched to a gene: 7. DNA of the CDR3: TGTGCTAGTGGCTCTCCGGGACAGGGAACAGATACGCAGTATTTT. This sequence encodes CASGSPGQGTDTQYF.

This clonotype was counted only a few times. CDR3 coding DNA: TGTGCCAGCAGCGTTTTTAGGGGGGGAAACACCGGGGAGCTGTTTTTT. Encoded protein: CASSVFRGGNTGELFF. The V and J genes are TRBV9 and TRBJ2-2; perhaps TRBD2 as D (7 bases). CDR3 length equals 16 residues. CDR1 is SGDLS and CDR2 is YYNGEE in the germline V gene. The germline V and J ends were trimmed by 2 bases and 2 bases, with 13 bases remaining between them.

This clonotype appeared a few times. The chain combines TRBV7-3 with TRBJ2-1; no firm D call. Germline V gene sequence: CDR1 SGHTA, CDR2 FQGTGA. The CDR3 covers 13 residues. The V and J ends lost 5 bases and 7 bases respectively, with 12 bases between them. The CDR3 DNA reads TGTGCCAGCAGCACACAAGAAAGGAATGAGCAGTTCTTC. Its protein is CASSTQERNEQFF. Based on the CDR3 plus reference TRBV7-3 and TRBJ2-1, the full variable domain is GAGVSQTPSNKVTEKGKYVELRCDPISGHTALYWYRQSLGQGPEFLIYFQGTGAADDSGLPNDRFFAVRPEGSVSTLKIQRTERGDSAVYLCASSTQERNEQFFGPGTRLTVL.

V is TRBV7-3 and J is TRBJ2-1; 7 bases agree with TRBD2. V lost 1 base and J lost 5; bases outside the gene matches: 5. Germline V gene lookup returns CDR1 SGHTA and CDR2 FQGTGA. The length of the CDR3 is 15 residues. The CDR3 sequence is CASSLRPSGHNEQFF. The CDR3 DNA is TGTGCCAGCAGCTTAAGGCCTAGCGGCCACAATGAGCAGTTCTTC.